The 28 T cell receptor beta chains below come from one sample, sequenced in a study of T-cell memory formation after mild COVID-19. From the 5' RACE reads, TCRdb called clonotypes with MiXCR, one entry per CDR3 protein. There are 350,000 or so distinct CDR3 sequences in the sample; roughly 21% occur only once, and approximately 12% lies in the top ten. Sequenced input: PBMCs or a T cell subset sorted from them (not recorded which). Receptors originate from an adult woman who had mild COVID-19 (a few samples of this study predate the infection). Cell type and time point are not known.

There are many counts of this clonotype. CDR3 residues: CASSLAGTGVNEQFF. The CDR3 DNA follows: TGTGCCAGCAGCTTAGCCGGGACAGGGGTGAATGAGCAGTTCTTC. This chain links TRBV7-6 with TRBJ2-1; TRBD1 agrees at 10 bases. V lost 0 bases and J lost 7; bases outside the gene matches: 3. CDR3 size: 15 residues. CDR1 and CDR2 (germline): SGHVS, FNYEAQ.

The rearrangement links TRBV20-1 to TRBJ2-3; TRBD2 matches 8 bases. V dropped 3 bases and J dropped 0; count of bases not matched to a gene: 5. CDR1 DFQATT and CDR2 SNEGSKA come from the germline V gene (reference sequence). This CDR3 spans 15 amino acids. CDR3 amino acids: CSASNSGTSTDTQYF. As DNA, the CDR3 is TGCAGTGCTAGTAATAGCGGGACTAGCACAGATACGCAGTATTTT.

This clonotype has a handful of counts. The rearrangement uses TRBV5-1 and TRBJ2-7; possible D gene TRBD1, 6 bases. Germline V gene data show CDR1 as SGHRS and CDR2 as YFSETQ. The CDR3 has 15 amino acids. Trimming removed 4 bases from V and 3 bases from J, with 17 bases in between. The CDR3 region is CASSPRDIGDYEQYF. Here the CDR3 DNA reads TGCGCCAGCAGCCCCAGGGACATTGGGGACTACGAGCAGTACTTC.

The chain employs TRBV6-8 and TRBJ2-1, with TRBD1 matching 10 bases. This CDR3 has 16 amino acids. CDR1 and CDR2 from the germline V gene are MNHGY and SAAAGT. Losses at the gene ends were 6 bases for V and 10 bases for J; bases not matched to a gene: 15. The CDR3 spells CASRRLGTGVEGEQFF. The CDR3 DNA sequence: TGTGCCAGCAGACGACTCGGGACAGGGGTAGAAGGGGAGCAGTTCTTC.

The chain recombines TRBV7-2 with TRBJ2-2; D not resolved. V was cut by 4 bases and J by 5 bases, with 11 bases left in between. The germline V gene has CDR1 SGHTA and CDR2 FQGNSA. This CDR3 spans 14 amino acids. DNA for the CDR3: TGTGCCAGCAGCTACTTAGGGTTTACCGGGGAGCTGTTTTTT. Translating it yields CASSYLGFTGELFF. The variable domain in full, with the rest retrieved from reference TRBV7-2 and TRBJ2-2, is GAGVSQSPSNKVTEKGKDVELRCDPISGHTALYWYRQSLGQGLEFLIYFQGNSAPDKSGLPSDRFSAERTGGSVSTLTIQRTQQEDSAVYLCASSYLGFTGELFFGEGSRLTVL.

The chain combines TRBV2 with TRBJ1-1; D ambiguous. V was pared by 8 bases and J by 1 base, with 11 bases between. The CDR3 spans 13 residues. Germline CDR1 is SNHLY and CDR2 is FYNNEI. The CDR3 loop reads CASLILGNTEAFF. DNA of the CDR3: TGTGCCAGCCTCATCCTCGGGAACACTGAAGCTTTCTTT.

This clonotype has just a few counts. V and J are TRBV7-6 and TRBJ1-4; no definite D call. The germline V gene encodes CDR1 SGHVS and CDR2 FNYEAQ. Trimming cost V 5 bases and J 4 bases, with 14 bases left between them. The CDR3 runs to 15 residues. The CDR3 protein is CASSPASAYNEKLFF. CDR3 sequence (DNA): TGTGCCAGCAGCCCCGCTAGTGCTTATAATGAAAAACTGTTTTTT.

CDR3 DNA sequence: TGTGCCATCAGTGGTGGGCCAGGCGGAGCTTTCTTT. As protein: CAISGGPGGAFF. The V call is TRBV10-3, the J call TRBJ1-1; D is uncertain. V was clipped by 4 bases and J by 10 bases, with 13 bases between them. Germline CDR1 ENHRY, CDR2 SYGVKD. The CDR3 runs 12 residues.

This clonotype was found a few times. The rearrangement uses TRBV3-1 and TRBJ2-2, with D unclear. V shed 5 bases and J shed 7 bases, with 11 bases lying between them. CDR1 and CDR2 from the germline V gene are LGHDT and YNNKEL (reference sequence). This CDR3 has 13 amino acids. The CDR3 DNA sequence: TGTGCCAGCAGCACTCACAAAGGCGGGGAGCTGTTTTTT. Residues: CASSTHKGGELFF.

The genes are TRBV25-1 and TRBJ2-2; 7 nucleotides match TRBD1. Trimming removed 2 bases from V and 6 bases from J; junction bases left unmatched: 0. The germline gives CDR1 MGHDK, CDR2 SYGVNS. The CDR3 loop spans 13 amino acids. The CDR3, as DNA: TGTGCCAGCAGTGAACAGGGGGCCGGGGAGCTGTTTTTT. Encoded protein: CASSEQGAGELFF.

V usage is TRBV7-2 and J usage is TRBJ2-5; D assignment may be TRBD1 or TRBD2 (5 bases each). In germline, CDR1 is SGHTA, CDR2 FQGNSA. CDR3 length: 15 amino acids. Trimming removed 5 bases from V and 4 bases from J, with 17 bases in between. In DNA form, the CDR3 reads TGTGCCAGCAGCGGGCGAGGGGTCATACGAGAGACCCAGTACTTC. It specifies CASSGRGVIRETQYF.

The chain employs TRBV28 and TRBJ2-7, with TRBD1 identical over 7 bases. The CDR3 extends over 16 amino acids. Germline V CDR1 and CDR2: MDHEN, SYDVKM. Germline trimming cut 3 bases from V and 0 bases from J; bases unmatched to any gene: 8. CDR3 loop: CASSLATGPLSYEQYF. The DNA of the CDR3 is TGTGCCAGCAGTTTGGCGACAGGGCCCCTCTCCTACGAGCAGTACTTC.

The rearrangement joins TRBV20-1 to TRBJ2-1; D possibly uses TRBD1 or TRBD2 (5 bases each). Germline V gives CDR1 DFQATT, CDR2 SNEGSKA (reference sequence). The CDR3 extends over 15 amino acids. Trimming shortened V by 0 bases and J by 2 bases, and 11 bases separated the two germline ends. The CDR3 DNA sequence: TGCAGTGCTAGAGATCGGGACGCGACCTACAATGAGCAGTTCTTC. Its translation is CSARDRDATYNEQFF.

The CDR3 sequence: CASSQEYRPIAGNEQFF. CDR3 bases: TGCGCCAGCAGCCAAGAATATCGCCCCATAGCGGGCAATGAGCAGTTCTTC. The chain employs TRBV4-3 and TRBJ2-1; 7 bases agree with TRBD2. Germline CDR1 reads LGHNA; CDR2 reads YSLEER. CDR3 length equals 17 residues. V lost 0 bases and J lost 6; bases outside the gene matches: 11.

This clonotype was counted only a few times. This chain links TRBV7-9 with TRBJ2-7; maybe TRBD1 (6 bases). Deletions cut 5 bases from V and 0 bases from J, with 17 bases between. CDR3 length: 16 residues. Germline loops: CDR1 SEHNR, CDR2 FQNEAQ (reference sequence). In DNA, the CDR3 is TGTGCCAGCAGCCCTGGGACATATTCTCGCTCCTACGAGCAGTACTTC. Protein product: CASSPGTYSRSYEQYF. Variable domain in full (rest from reference TRBV7-9 and TRBJ2-7): DTGVSQNPRHKITKRGQNVTFRCDPISEHNRLYWYRQTLGQGPEFLTYFQNEAQLEKSRLLSDRFSAERPKGSFSTLEIQRTEQGDSAMYLCASSPGTYSRSYEQYFGPGTRLTVT.

Here the CDR3 DNA reads TGCAGTGCTAGTCAAGGTTTCCGACTAGCGGGGTATGAGCAGTTCTTC. This sequence encodes CSASQGFRLAGYEQFF. V gene TRBV20-1 combines with J gene TRBJ2-1; 11 nucleotides line up with TRBD2. V shed 3 bases, J shed 8 bases, and the junction held 12 bases outside the gene matches. The CDR3 sequence is 16 residues long. Germline CDR1 reads DFQATT; CDR2 reads SNEGSKA (reference sequence).

This clonotype was recorded a few times. The chain has TRBV7-9 and TRBJ1-3; D gene unclear. Trimming removed 6 bases at V and 0 bases at J, with 3 bases between. The CDR3 consists of 12 residues. From germline, CDR1 is SEHNR and CDR2 FQNEAQ (reference sequence). This CDR3 is CASRASGNTIYF. The CDR3 DNA follows: TGTGCCAGCAGAGCCTCTGGAAACACCATATATTTT.

This clonotype was seen more than once but under ten times. The chain joins TRBV4-1 to TRBJ2-3; TRBD2 matches 10 bases. This CDR3 region has 18 residues. Germline CDR1 is MGHRA and CDR2 is YSYEKL. Trimming at V came to 3 bases and at J to 5 bases, leaving 14 bases not matched to a gene. As DNA, the CDR3 is TGCGCCAGCAGCCATTCCCCCCGGACTAGCGGCTACCGAGATACGCAGTATTTT. It codes for CASSHSPRTSGYRDTQYF.

This clonotype was recorded at least ten times. The chain carries TRBV6-2 or TRBV6-3 and TRBJ2-1; 10 nucleotides agree with TRBD2. The CDR3 has 14 amino acids. Germline assignment: CDR1 MNHEY and CDR2 SVGEGT. The V gene end was trimmed by 5 bases and the J gene end by 10 bases; junction bases not matched to a gene: 8. The CDR3, as DNA: TGTGCCAGCAGTCGCCTAGCGGGAGTATCAGAGCAGTTCTTC. Amino acids: CASSRLAGVSEQFF.

This clonotype appeared a single time. The chain uses TRBV19 and TRBJ1-5; 10 bases align to TRBD1. Germline V gene data show CDR1 as LNHDA and CDR2 as SQIVND (reference sequence). This CDR3 has 16 amino acids. The V gene end was trimmed by 6 bases and the J gene end by 6 bases; junction bases not matched to a gene: 11. The CDR3 DNA reads TGTGCCAGTAGCCGGACGACAGGGGGCGTCGGTCAGCCCCAGCATTTT. It translates to CASSRTTGGVGQPQHF.

The chain couples TRBV7-3 to TRBJ2-1; a possible D gene is TRBD2 (7 bases). CDR1 and CDR2 (germline): SGHTA, FQGTGA. CDR3 size: 15 residues. V was cut by 2 bases and J by 4 bases, with 12 bases left in between. In nucleotides, the CDR3 is TGTGCCAGCAGCTTAGGCGGGGGCCAATACAATGAGCAGTTCTTC. This translates into CASSLGGGQYNEQFF.

This chain links TRBV7-9 with TRBJ2-1; 9 bases line up with TRBD1. This CDR3 spans 16 amino acids. The ends lost 4 bases at V and 5 bases at J; junction bases unmatched: 9. Germline values: CDR1 SEHNR, CDR2 FQNEAQ (reference sequence). The CDR3 DNA is TGTGCCAGCAGCTCAACCGGGACAGGGCCTCACAATGAGCAGTTCTTC. Translated: CASSSTGTGPHNEQFF.

The V gene is TRBV11-2, the J gene TRBJ2-7; no clear D. The CDR3 sequence is 12 residues long. Germline assignment: CDR1 SGHAT and CDR2 FQNNGV. Trimming removed 0 bases at V and 7 bases at J, with 7 bases between. The DNA for the CDR3 is TGTGCCAGCAGCTTAGATCCCGGTGAGCAGTACTTC. Translated, it gives CASSLDPGEQYF.

This clonotype appeared a few times. The chain couples TRBV3-1 to TRBJ2-7, with D unclear. V lost 0 bases and J 7 bases, leaving 10 bases between the germline ends. Germline lookup yields CDR1 LGHDT and CDR2 YNNKEL (reference sequence). The CDR3 runs to 13 residues. This CDR3 is CASSQDMHGEQYF. The CDR3 DNA reads as TGTGCCAGCAGCCAAGATATGCACGGGGAGCAGTACTTC.

This chain uses TRBV19 with TRBJ1-4; TRBD1 matches at 7 bases. CDR3 size: 16 residues. Unmatched junction bases numbered 17, after V lost 9 bases and J lost 7 bases. Germline V gene lookup returns CDR1 LNHDA and CDR2 SQIVND (reference sequence). CDR3 amino acids: CASIHRTGLRGEKLFF. The CDR3 coding sequence is TGTGCCAGCATCCACCGGACAGGCCTAAGGGGTGAAAAACTGTTTTTT.

The genes are TRBV27 and TRBJ2-3; 8 bases agree with TRBD1. The CDR3 has 15 residues. Germline loops: CDR1 MNHEY, CDR2 SMNVEV (reference sequence). The trim removed 5 bases at V and 2 bases at J, leaving 6 bases unmatched. CDR3 residues: CASSPRDRFTDTQYF. CDR3 coding DNA: TGTGCCAGCAGTCCCCGGGACAGGTTCACAGATACGCAGTATTTT.

In this sample, this clonotype turned up a few times. This sequence joins TRBV6-5 and TRBJ2-7; the D gene is possibly TRBD1 (5 bases). The V and J ends lost 2 bases and 6 bases respectively, with 5 bases between them. The length of the CDR3 is 11 residues. The germline gives CDR1 MNHEY, CDR2 SVGAGI. The DNA of the CDR3 is TGTGCCAGCAGTTACGGGGCCGAGCAGTACTTC. The encoded protein is CASSYGAEQYF.

The table lists this clonotype with a few counts. The CDR3 DNA follows: TGTGCCAGCAGGCCTAGCGGGAGAGGCAACGAGCAGTACTTC. It codes for CASRPSGRGNEQYF. This chain joins TRBV6-2 or TRBV6-3 and TRBJ2-7; TRBD2 aligns across 10 bases. V shed 6 bases, J shed 5 bases, and the junction held 7 bases outside the gene matches. CDR1 is MNHEY and CDR2 is SVGEGT in the germline V gene. The CDR3 contains 14 residues.